Shown below are 2 T cell receptor beta chains from a single sample sequenced in a study of blood T cell repertoires in COVID-19. Measured with immunoSEQ multiplex PCR; TCRdb has only the in-frame clones, and not every one. Of under 450,000 clones detected, approximately 89% appear once; the ten largest clones hold approximately 1.2%. The sample was PBMCs or T cells enriched from blood (not recorded which). These receptors were collected from a man between 25 and 39 years old who had recovered from COVID-19.

This clone has more than one count but fewer than ten. The CDR3 DNA reads TGTGCCATCGGGCCAGGGGGGTCCTATGGCTACACCTTC. Its translation: CAIGPGGSYGYTF. The chain uses TRBV10-3 and TRBJ1-2; TRBD1 aligns across 7 bases. The germline gives CDR1 ENHRY, CDR2 SYGVKD. V was pared by 8 bases and J by 4 bases, with 7 bases of the junction left unmatched. The CDR3 covers 13 residues.

This chain joins TRBV5-1 and TRBJ1-3; TRBD1 is a possible D gene (6 bases). V lost 0 bases and J lost 0, with 10 bases in between. The CDR3 spans 16 residues. Germline V gene lookup returns CDR1 SGHRS and CDR2 YFSETQ. CDR3 amino acids: CASSLEGDPSGNTIYF. The CDR3 nucleotides read TGCGCCAGCAGCTTGGAGGGGGACCCCTCTGGAAACACCATATATTTT. The whole variable domain, remainder taken from reference TRBV5-1 and TRBJ1-3, is KAGVTQTPRYLIKTRGQQVTLSCSPISGHRSVSWYQQTPGQGLQFLFEYFSETQRNKGNFPGRFSGRQFSNSRSEMNVSTLELGDSALYLCASSLEGDPSGNTIYFGEGSWLTVV.